This T cell receptor (beta chain) was recorded in a study of long-term antiretroviral therapy in people with HIV (dated by TCRdb to between 2021 and 2024). In the study overall: The earliest samples were collected approximately a decade before the 2015 WHO recommendation for immediate ART, a period when ART was typically delayed until CD4 counts fell. A retrospective serial study tested whether ART initiation and durable HIV suppression were associated with changes in peripheral blood TRB repertoire composition and diversity. The cohort contributed roughly 200 cryopreserved PBMC samples from 25 to 35 adults with confirmed HIV infection, collected serially over a mean of approximately 6 years (range 1-12). Of the roughly 31 participants with HIV, roughly 10 were female. No cross-contamination during QIAcube processing was seen in test extractions of a monoclonal T-cell line run alongside 30 to 35 polyclonal samples.

To be included, a participant needed at least one PBMC sample from before ART initiation plus at least two post-ART samples. Every participant with HIV received treatment in the United States of America. Before DNA extraction, cryopreserved samples of about 1-11 million PBMC were thawed and then washed. At the time of the earliest PBMC sample, participants with HIV were aged between roughly 20 and 60 years. Each participant contributed PBMC samples from 1-4 timepoints before ART initiation and 2-8 timepoints after ART initiation, with a median of 7 samples. For every participant, serial HIV viral load, CD4+ T-cell count, ART history and demographic data were obtained. Using a Qiagen kit on a QIAcube, genomic DNA was extracted from unsorted PBMC, with samples processed in batches of 12. CDR1 and CDR2 were assigned from the germline V gene as SGHVS and FQNEAQ. V and J are trimmed by 4 bases and 3 bases, and the gene matches miss 12 bases of the junction. The CDR3 sequence holds 19 residues, the cysteine and phenylalanine included. CDR3 DNA only is kept here, 57 bases in frame from base 1.

This clone was detected once. It lacks a known antigen. Within one base of it there is no much larger clone, and no base qualities were kept. Overall study outcomes, separate from this receptor: A significant increase in TRB diversity was found to be associated with ART initiation, although TRB diversity was observed to remain significantly below that of transplant donor controls even after long-term ART. Inferences about post-ART repertoire changes were limited because no data were available on ART adherence, viral resistance or therapy changes. The samples were dated from about 2003 to 2018, and the ART regimens that were used may be less effective than current ART regimens. Unsorted PBMC were profiled instead of sorted CD4+ and CD8+ T cells because pre-ART samples had limited cell numbers. Owing to limited PBMC availability, only the TCR beta chain was sequenced, without alpha chain pairing. At every time point, the repertoire was dominated by expanded TRB clones first identified before ART initiation, although this dominance fluctuated and, in many PLHIV, declined after ART. Compared with controls, HIV repertoires had narrower CDR3 length ranges, and the network structure pointed to an antigen-experienced repertoire that shifted only slightly toward naive after ART.

Sequencing of the TRB variable region was done with the immunoSEQ hsTCRB v3.0 assay at survey level resolution. The target sequencing depth for TRB was roughly 35,000-50,000 T-cell genomes per sample. Pooled TRB libraries were sequenced on an Illumina MiSeq with a v3 150-cycle kit. The paper's processing steps were these. Repertoire analysis was performed in R inside a reproducible Nextflow workflow that covered QC, data transformation and analysis. LymphoSeq2, an R package for exploring AIRR-Seq data, was used to implement the custom analyses. After excluding a handful of samples that yielded fewer than 5000 total TRB sequences, approximately 180 HIV repertoires remained for analysis. Among the 180 to 200 HIV repertoires that were kept, under 60 were collected before ART initiation and roughly 130 were collected after ART initiation. Repertoires were downsampled to 5000 TRB nucleotide sequences, and summary statistics were averaged over 100 downsampling iterations. TRB sequences were retained for analysis only if CDR3 regions of at least seven amino acids were present. Diversity was measured with a Shannon entropy-derived clonality score and the Gini coefficient. Repertoire networks linked the top 5000 CDR3 amino acid sequences whenever two sequences differed by an edit distance of one. For TRB CDR3 amino acid sequences, antigen specificity groups and MHC restriction were predicted with GLIPH2. To flag known CMV, EBV, HIV or tissue antigen associations, CDR3 amino acid sequences were matched against VDJdb and McPAS-TCR. Pre-ART, post-ART and control groups were compared with Wilcoxon signed-rank tests and Holm-Bonferroni correction. Imported from immuneACCESS, the table was reduced by TCRdb to in-frame sequences with V and J called. These copies leave out some clones; in studies compared against another copy, an unresolved V gene accounts for under half, and the cause of the remainder is not known. That table supplies the V and J calls and clone size; D and trimming were determined from the DNA. For this sample there are tens of thousands of clones; around 84% appear just once. 4.8% of the sample goes to the ten largest clones.

This sample comprised unsorted PBMCs, obtained just over 2.7 years before starting antiretroviral therapy. This receptor was identified in a woman under 40 with HIV. The rearrangement joined TRBV7-8 to TRBJ2-7, and TRBD2 matches 16 of the central bases. The CDR3 sequence is CASSSRPGLAGGQNYEQYF. The DNA sequence reads TGTGCCAGCAGCTCGAGACCGGGACTAGCGGGGGGGCAGAACTACGAGCAGTACTTC.